Within the sample, the clone carrying this TCR beta chain is large. Its antigen remains unknown. Full-length variable regions came from constant-region reverse primers plus semi-nested Nested Universal Primer A PCR. TCRdb re-called the 5' RACE reads with MiXCR, one entry per CDR3 protein. The sample consists of about 13,000 distinct CDR3 sequences, around a quarter of them appearing once. Broader study findings: The TCR gene usage of tumor memory CD4+ T cells clustered together with blood and lymph node memory CD4+ cells and with lymph node naive CD4+ cells.

The source of this sequence is a female donor with breast cancer. Material: naive CD4+ T cells sorted from blood. Subset in this sample: naive CD4+ T cells, CD4+CD45RA+CD25-.

The CDR3 region has the DNA TGTGCCAGCAGAGAGCGGGACGAGAGTTACAATGAGCAGTTCTTC. As protein: CASRERDESYNEQFF. The chain is built from TRBV2 and TRBJ2-1, with 7 bases matching TRBD2. The germline V gene encodes CDR1 SNHLY and CDR2 FYNNEI. J lost 4 bases, V lost 6 bases, and 9 bases had no gene match. CDR3 length: 15 amino acids.